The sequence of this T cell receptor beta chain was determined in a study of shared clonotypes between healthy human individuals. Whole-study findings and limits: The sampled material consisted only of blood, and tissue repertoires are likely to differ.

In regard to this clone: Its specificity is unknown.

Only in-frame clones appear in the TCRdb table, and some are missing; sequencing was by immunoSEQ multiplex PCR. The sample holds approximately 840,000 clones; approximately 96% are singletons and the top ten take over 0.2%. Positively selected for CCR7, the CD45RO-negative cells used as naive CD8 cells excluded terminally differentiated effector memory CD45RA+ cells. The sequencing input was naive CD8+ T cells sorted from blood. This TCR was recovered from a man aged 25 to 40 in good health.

CDR3 in DNA: TGCGCCAGCAGCCTAGTAGGCAGGGACAGGGACGAGCAGTACTTC. Amino acids: CASSLVGRDRDEQYF. V gene TRBV10-1 combines with J gene TRBJ2-7; 9 bases map to TRBD1. Trimming cost V 6 bases and J 5 bases; bases outside gene matches: 11. Germline CDR1 is WNHNN and CDR2 is SYGVQD (reference sequence). This CDR3 is built from 15 residues.